The clone carrying this T cell receptor (beta chain) was detected once. This CDR3 has 11 residues. V was clipped by 6 bases and J by 5 bases, with 7 bases between them. Germline lookup yields CDR1 MGHDK and CDR2 SYGVNS. The table came from immunoSEQ multiplex PCR; TCRdb's copy has only in-frame clones and leaves some out. The sample has around 270,000 clones, approximately 85% seen once. This sample was taken from a study of blood T cell repertoires in COVID-19. The wider study: Samples taken during acute and convalescent COVID-19 were collected in the United States, Italy and Spain.

Individuals drawn from 24 US areas were roughly 18 to 89 years old. In Cohort 3, a recovered donor had either two negative PCRs, clearance, or symptom resolution. The sample taken for sequencing was PBMCs or T cells enriched from blood (not recorded which). This clonotype was sampled from a woman in her thirties who had recovered from COVID-19. The chain uses TRBV25-1 and TRBJ1-1, with D perhaps matching TRBD1 (6 bases). The CDR3: CASSRGTEAFF. The CDR3, as DNA: TGTGCCAGCAGCAGGGGTACTGAAGCTTTCTTT. Variable domain in full (rest from reference TRBV25-1 and TRBJ1-1): EADIYQTPRYLVIGTGKKITLECSQTMGHDKMYWYQQDPGMELHLIHYSYGVNSTEKGDLSSESTVSRIRTEHFPLTLESARPSHTSQYLCASSRGTEAFFGQGTRLTVV.